A selection of T cell receptor beta chains follows, all from one sample in a study of blood T cells in healthy people across ages. TCRdb called the 5' RACE reads again in MiXCR, with one record for every CDR3 protein. The sample holds under 2,000,000 distinct CDR3 sequences, 49% seen once. The sequencing sample was made of blood. These TCRs come from a middle-aged woman in good health. CDR3s include the opening cysteine and the closing phenylalanine or tryptophan. D genes are given only for firm matches. Only part of the rows carry a size: once, few, many, or a class if the clone is expanded.

d_call,v_call,clone_size,j_call,cdr3_aa,cdr3_nt
TRBD2,TRBV20-1,few,TRBJ2-7,CSPTGGEQYF,TGCAGTCCCACGGGAGGCGAGCAGTACTTC
TRBD2,TRBV20-1,few,TRBJ2-3,CSAKRGGSDTQYF,TGCAGTGCTAAACGCGGGGGGTCAGATACGCAGTATTTT
NA,TRBV11-2,NA,TRBJ2-1,CASSPPIRQGVFF,TGTGCCAGCAGCCCCCCTATTCGGCAGGGCGTGTTCTTC
NA,TRBV20-1,NA,TRBJ2-5,CSAIYPINNEQYF,TGCAGTGCCATATATCCAATCAACAATGAGCAGTACTTC
NA,TRBV7-9,NA,TRBJ2-1,CASSYTGIEQFF,TGTGCCAGCAGCTACACAGGGATAGAGCAGTTCTTC
NA,TRBV29-1,few,TRBJ2-1,CSVVWPRSSYNEQFF,TGCAGCGTTGTATGGCCCAGGAGCTCCTACAATGAGCAGTTCTTC
TRBD1,TRBV7-2,NA,TRBJ2-6,CASRPTGESSGTNALTF,TGTGCCAGCAGGCCGACAGGGGAGAGCTCTGGGACCAACGCCCTGACTTTC
NA,TRBV10-3,few,TRBJ2-3,CAISAGSSTDTQYF,TGTGCCATCAGTGCGGGGTCTAGCACAGATACGCAGTATTTT
TRBD1,TRBV5-6,once,TRBJ2-4,CASSLEQGGAKNIQYF,TGTGCCAGCAGCTTGGAACAGGGGGGAGCCAAAAACATTCAGTACTTC
TRBD2,TRBV4-3,NA,TRBJ2-3,CASSQGASGGAQDTQYF,TGCGCCAGCAGCCAAGGCGCTAGCGGGGGGGCCCAAGATACGCAGTATTTT
NA,TRBV27,NA,TRBJ2-1,CASSSFSHNEQFF,TGTGCCAGCAGTTCTTTCTCACACAATGAGCAGTTCTTC
NA,TRBV20-1,NA,TRBJ2-5,CSAAMIGRAETQYF,TGCAGTGCCGCCATGATTGGCAGGGCGGAGACCCAGTACTTC
NA,TRBV27,NA,TRBJ2-5,CASSRTVKETQYF,TGTGCCAGCAGCCGGACAGTTAAAGAGACCCAGTACTTC
TRBD1,TRBV29-1,NA,TRBJ2-7,CIVEGQGYEQYF,TGCATCGTTGAGGGACAGGGATACGAGCAGTACTTC